The rows below give T cell receptor beta chains drawn from one sample of a study of blood T cell repertoires in COVID-19. Profiling relied on immunoSEQ multiplex PCR, and the TCRdb table lists in-frame clones only, not all of them. The sample includes about 36,000 clones, 65% to 80% of them seen just once. Sequencing was performed on peripheral blood. These receptors all stem from a man aged 55 to 70 with active COVID-19. The CDR3 runs from the conserved cysteine through the conserved F or W. D genes are given only for firm matches. The size of a clone is reported for some rows only, either as once, few or many, or as a class for expanded clones.

d_gene	v_gene	j_gene	abundance	CDR3nt	CDR3aa
NA	TRBV5-1	TRBJ2-7	NA	TGCGCCAGCAGCCCCGGGGTCATCTACGAGCAGTACTTC	CASSPGVIYEQYF
TRBD2	TRBV10-1	TRBJ2-1	NA	TGCGCCAGCAGGGAGTTGCGGGAGGGCCCCTACAATGAGCAGTTCTTC	CASRELREGPYNEQFF
NA	TRBV27	TRBJ2-1	NA	TGTGCCAGCAGTTTAGGGCAAAATGAGCAGTTCTTC	CASSLGQNEQFF
TRBD2	TRBV30	TRBJ2-7	NA	TGTGCCTGGGGGCTAGCGGGGGGGCGGTCCTACGAGCAGTACTTC	CAWGLAGGRSYEQYF
TRBD1	TRBV6-1	TRBJ2-1	NA	TGTGCCAGCAGTGAAGAGCAGGGGGCCGAAGGGCAGTTCTTC	CASSEEQGAEGQFF
NA	TRBV2	TRBJ2-7	NA	TGTGCCAGCGGTATGAGCAGAGGCTACGAGCAGTACTTC	CASGMSRGYEQYF
TRBD1	TRBV5-1	TRBJ2-3	NA	TGCGCCAGCAGCAGGGGACAGGAGGCAGATACGCAGTATTTT	CASSRGQEADTQYF
NA	TRBV28	TRBJ1-5	NA	TGTGCCAGCAGCCTCTCCCCGGGACTTGGGGCTTTGGATCAGCCCCAGCATTTT	CASSLSPGLGALDQPQHF
NA	TRBV28	TRBJ1-4	NA	TGTGCCAGCAGTTTTTGGCAGGGAGGTACTAATGAAAAACTGTTTTTT	CASSFWQGGTNEKLFF
NA	TRBV12-3/TRBV12-4	TRBJ2-3	NA	TGTGCCAGCAGTGCGGCAGATACGCAGTATTTT	CASSAADTQYF
NA	TRBV29-1	TRBJ1-1	few	TGCAGCGTTCATACAGGGATCACGAACACTGAAGCTTTCTTT	CSVHTGITNTEAFF
TRBD1	TRBV12-5	TRBJ1-1	few	TGTGCTAGTGGTACCTACAGGGGGCAGAACACTGAAGCTTTCTTT	CASGTYRGQNTEAFF
NA	TRBV7-2	TRBJ2-3	NA	TGTGCCAGCAGCGTAGGAGCCGGGGTCAATACGCAGTATTTT	CASSVGAGVNTQYF
NA	TRBV24-1	TRBJ2-7	NA	TGTGCCACCAGTGATGGCCCCCGAGGGGAGCAGTACTTC	CATSDGPRGEQYF
TRBD2	TRBV3-1/TRBV3-2	TRBJ2-1	NA	TGTGCCAGCAGCCAGCCAGGTAGCGGGAGGAATGAGCAGTTCTTC	CASSQPGSGRNEQFF
TRBD1	TRBV6-1	TRBJ1-6	once	TGTGCCAGCAGTGGGGACGACAGGGGATATAATTCACCCCTCCACTTT	CASSGDDRGYNSPLHF
NA	TRBV28	TRBJ2-3	NA	TGTGCCAGCAGTCCCCCCCTAGGAAGCACAGATACGCAGTATTTT	CASSPPLGSTDTQYF
NA	TRBV6-6	TRBJ1-1	NA	TGTGCCAGCAGTGCCAGACAGGCTTTCTTT	CASSARQAFF
TRBD1	TRBV30	TRBJ1-4	NA	TGTGCCTGGAGTGTACCAGGGGGCCACGAAAAACTGTTTTTT	CAWSVPGGHEKLFF
NA	TRBV19	TRBJ1-5	NA	TGTGCCAGTAGTCCCCAGCAGGGCAATCAGCCCCAGCATTTT	CASSPQQGNQPQHF
TRBD1	TRBV27	TRBJ1-4	NA	TGTGCCACCCCCCCCAGGGACAGTTCAACTAATGAAAAACTGTTTTTT	CATPPRDSSTNEKLFF
TRBD2	TRBV3-1/TRBV3-2	TRBJ2-1	NA	TGTGCCAGCAGCCAAGGCGGGGGGGCTTCCTACAATGAGCAGTTCTTC	CASSQGGGASYNEQFF
TRBD1	TRBV7-2	TRBJ2-7	once	TGTGCCAGCAGCTTTGTGGGACAGGGGGACTACGAGCAGTACTTC	CASSFVGQGDYEQYF
NA	TRBV7-8	TRBJ1-4	NA	TGTGCCAGCAGCTTATACACTAGTGAAAAACTGTTTTTT	CASSLYTSEKLFF
TRBD1	TRBV30	TRBJ1-1	few	TGTGCCTGGAGAAGGGACAGGGCTTTGAACACTGAAGCTTTCTTT	CAWRRDRALNTEAFF
NA	TRBV24-1	TRBJ2-7	NA	TGTGCCACCAGTGGTCAACAGATGAGCTCCTACGAGCAGTACTTC	CATSGQQMSSYEQYF
NA	TRBV18	TRBJ1-1	NA	TGTGCCAGCTCACCACAGGACTTAAACACTGAAGCTTTCTTT	CASSPQDLNTEAFF
NA	TRBV7-2	TRBJ2-2	NA	TGTGCCAGCAGCCGGTATCAGGCGATCACCGGGGAGCTGTTTTTT	CASSRYQAITGELFF
TRBD1	TRBV19	TRBJ1-1	NA	TGTGCCAGTAGTTCGCAGGCCGACAGGGGGGGAAGAAACACTGAAGCTTTCTTT	CASSSQADRGGRNTEAFF
TRBD1	TRBV10-3	TRBJ1-1	NA	TGTGCCATCAGTGAGGCCAGAGGCAGGGGGAGCGCTTTCTTT	CAISEARGRGSAFF
NA	TRBV28	TRBJ2-6	NA	TGTGCCAGCAGTTTTAGGGGCAGACCCTCTGGGGCCAACGTCCTGACTTTC	CASSFRGRPSGANVLTF
TRBD2	TRBV7-8	TRBJ2-7	NA	TGTGCCAGCAGCTTTGTAGCGGGGGGGCGGTTCGGCGAGCAGTACTTC	CASSFVAGGRFGEQYF
TRBD1	TRBV30	TRBJ1-2	few	TGTGCCTCCGGATTAACAGGGGCCGGCTACACCTTC	CASGLTGAGYTF
NA	TRBV4-3	TRBJ2-7	NA	TGCGCCAGCAGCCAAGTTCTATTATCCTACGAGCAGTACTTC	CASSQVLLSYEQYF
NA	TRBV5-1	TRBJ2-1	NA	TGCGCCAGCAGCTATCAGGGTTATGAGCAGTTCTTC	CASSYQGYEQFF
NA	TRBV29-1	TRBJ1-2	NA	TGCAGCGCGCCGGACAGCGCTAACTATGGCTACACCTTC	CSAPDSANYGYTF
TRBD1	TRBV6-6	TRBJ1-5	NA	TGTGCCAGCAGTCCTTCCGGCAGGGGGCTTGTGCGCAATCAGCCCCAGCATTTT	CASSPSGRGLVRNQPQHF
TRBD1	TRBV7-2	TRBJ2-3	once	TGTGCCAGCAGCTTCGGACAGGGTGAAGCAGATACGCAGTATTTT	CASSFGQGEADTQYF
NA	TRBV5-8	TRBJ1-1	NA	TGTGCCAGCAGCACCCGGACAGCTCACACTGAAGCTTTCTTT	CASSTRTAHTEAFF
TRBD2	TRBV2	TRBJ2-1	NA	TGTGCCAGCAGGAGGGAGGGTGAGCAGTTCTTC	CASRREGEQFF
TRBD1	TRBV3-1/TRBV3-2	TRBJ2-1	NA	TGTGCCAGCAGCCGGACCACAGGGGGCTTCTCCTACAATGAGCAGTTCTTC	CASSRTTGGFSYNEQFF
TRBD2	TRBV7-2	TRBJ2-7	few	TGTGCCAGCAGACGTACTAGCGGGAACTCCTACGAGCAGTACTTC	CASRRTSGNSYEQYF
TRBD2	TRBV6-5	TRBJ2-2	few	TGTGCCACCGGGACTAGCGGGGGGGCCGGGGAGCTGTTTTTT	CATGTSGGAGELFF
TRBD2	TRBV13	TRBJ2-7	NA	TGTGCCACCTCCTCGGGACTAAACTACGAGCAGTACTTC	CATSSGLNYEQYF
TRBD1	TRBV27	TRBJ1-5	NA	TGTGCCAGCAGTTCGGGACAGTTCAATCAGCCCCAGCATTTT	CASSSGQFNQPQHF
NA	TRBV18	TRBJ1-1	NA	TGTGCCAGCTCACCCCTAGGTGAGGGCACTGAAGCTTTCTTT	CASSPLGEGTEAFF
TRBD1	TRBV6-4	TRBJ2-7	once	TGTGCCAGCCCTGTGGGGGACAGCACGGACGAGCAGTACTTC	CASPVGDSTDEQYF
NA	TRBV9	TRBJ2-7	NA	TGTGCCAGCAGCGGGACAGACGGGGGGGAGCAGTACTTC	CASSGTDGGEQYF
TRBD1	TRBV19	TRBJ1-1	NA	TGTGCCAGTAGTAGAGCAGGGGGTGGGACTGAAGCTTTCTTT	CASSRAGGGTEAFF
TRBD2	TRBV5-1	TRBJ2-5	NA	TGCGCCAGCAGCTTGGAACTAGCGGGGGGCGGGTACCAAGAGACCCAGTACTTC	CASSLELAGGGYQETQYF
NA	TRBV2	TRBJ2-3	NA	TGTGCCAGCAGTGACCTCGATACGCAGTATTTT	CASSDLDTQYF
NA	TRBV7-2	TRBJ2-3	NA	TGTGCCAGCAGCTTAGTACCTGTCGCGACAGATACGCAGTATTTT	CASSLVPVATDTQYF
TRBD2	TRBV13	TRBJ2-5	NA	TGTGCCAGCAGCTACTTGGCGGGGGGTCAAGAGACCCAGTACTTC	CASSYLAGGQETQYF
TRBD1	TRBV29-1	TRBJ1-2	few	TGCAGCGTTGAAGGGACAGGGGGCAGCTATGGCTACACCTTC	CSVEGTGGSYGYTF
TRBD2	TRBV9	TRBJ2-1	NA	TGTGCCAGCAGCGCCGGGACTAGCGGGTTCCAGTTCTTC	CASSAGTSGFQFF
TRBD1	TRBV15	TRBJ2-1	once	TGTGCCACCAGCAGATATACAGGGGCGGGTGAGCAGTTCTTC	CATSRYTGAGEQFF